These 2 T cell receptor beta chains originate from one sample sequenced in a study of T cell repertoires in cytomegalovirus infection (dated by TCRdb to between 2017 and 2020). The meaning of the sample's treatment or condition label: in vitro stimulation with specific CMV peptide epitopes to enrich CMV-specific T cells. Their target antigens are unknown. This sample was sequenced with an Illumina HiSeq 1500. TCRdb itself trimmed the public reads at Q25 with fastp, ran MiXCR and retained productive beta chains. Every entry covers one CDR3 protein and lists the most common genes and DNA from its rows. Here the sample has about 100,000 distinct CDR3 sequences; roughly 41% occur a single time. Approximately 69% of the sample is in the top ten clones. This specimen consisted of CD8+ T cells from cultured PBMCs, obtained from culture after CMV antigen stimulation. These receptors were taken from a human donor in good health (CMV status not recorded). Some clones in this sample may be carry-over from other donors' samples.

This clonotype was observed a handful of times. The J gene is TRBJ1-5, the V gene TRBV19; D unresolved. Trimming took off 2 bases at V and 7 bases at J, with 6 bases between the two ends. CDR1 and CDR2 (germline): LNHDA, SQIVND (reference sequence). The CDR3 has 12 residues. CDR3 residues: CASSISGQPQHF. Written as DNA, the CDR3 is TGTGCCAGTAGTATAAGCGGGCAGCCCCAGCATTTT.

The rearrangement joins TRBV27 to TRBJ2-7, with no clear D. The CDR3 runs to 12 residues. The V and J ends lost 4 bases and 6 bases respectively, with 10 bases between them. The germline CDR1 and CDR2 sequences are MNHEY and SMNVEV (reference sequence). CDR3: CASSSFPREQYF. The CDR3 DNA follows: TGTGCCAGCAGTTCTTTCCCCCGCGAGCAGTACTTC.